Shown below are 20 T cell receptor beta chains from a single sample sequenced in a study of cytomegalovirus exposure and HLA in healthy donors (dated by TCRdb to the late 2010s). The library was produced with the immunoSEQ multiplex PCR assay. TCRdb holds this immuneACCESS table with in-frame rearrangements only. Some clones are missing; in checked studies, unresolved V genes explain under half, and the rest has no known cause. This sample holds roughly 350,000 clones; 86% were observed only once. The top ten hold roughly 0.8% of the sample. Material for sequencing was PBMCs. The source of these receptors is a woman aged 18-29 years in good health and CMV-seronegative.

The rearrangement joins TRBV25-1 to TRBJ2-4; TRBD1 aligns across 7 bases. Germline assignment: CDR1 MGHDK and CDR2 SYGVNS. The V gene end was trimmed by 8 bases and the J gene end by 6 bases; junction bases not matched to a gene: 13. CDR3 size: 15 residues. Here the CDR3 DNA reads TGTGCCAGCTCATCTACAGGGGAACCCCCAAACATTCAGTACTTC. Amino acids: CASSSTGEPPNIQYF.

This chain connects TRBV5-1 to TRBJ2-3, with 12 bases lining up with TRBD2. Germline CDR1 SGHRS, CDR2 YFSETQ. This CDR3 has 15 amino acids. V gave up 5 bases and J gave up 0 bases; unmatched junction bases: 1. The CDR3 region has the DNA TGCGCCAGCAGGGGGACTAGCGGGAGCACAGATACGCAGTATTTT. The encoded protein is CASRGTSGSTDTQYF.

The chain is built from TRBV27 and TRBJ2-7, with 9 bases aligning to TRBD1. Germline CDR1 reads MNHEY; CDR2 reads SMNVEV (reference sequence). V gave up 6 bases and J gave up 3 bases; unmatched junction bases: 9. The CDR3 is made up of 15 amino acids. The CDR3 nucleotides are TGTGCCAGCAGGACCACCGGGACAGGGTTCTACGAGCAGTACTTC. As protein: CASRTTGTGFYEQYF.

The chain combines TRBV9 with TRBJ2-7; a weak D match, TRBD2 (5 bases). Germline V lookup: CDR1 SGDLS, CDR2 YYNGEE. V shed 7 bases and J shed 7 bases, with 18 bases lying between them. The CDR3 has 13 residues. This CDR3 is CASAGVGDMEQYF. CDR3 DNA sequence: TGTGCCAGCGCCGGTGTCGGGGATATGGAGCAGTACTTC.

The chain links TRBV4-1 to TRBJ2-7; the D gene is possibly TRBD1 (7 bases). Germline V CDR1 and CDR2: MGHRA, YSYEKL. The length of the CDR3 is 13 residues. V shed 6 bases and J shed 3 bases, with 12 bases lying between them. CDR3 nucleotide sequence: TGCGCCAGCAGTCCCCAGGGGGGCTACGAGCAGTACTTC. This encodes CASSPQGGYEQYF.

This clone is a singleton in its sample. The V gene is TRBV7-2, the J gene TRBJ2-3, with D tentatively TRBD1 (6 bases). Germline assignment: CDR1 SGHTA and CDR2 FQGNSA. The germline V and J ends were trimmed by 5 bases and 7 bases, with 25 bases remaining between them. The length of the CDR3 is 17 residues. CDR3 region: CASSTTLLGAVTNTQYF. The CDR3 DNA reads as TGTGCCAGCAGCACGACCCTGTTGGGGGCTGTCACCAATACGCAGTATTTT.

This chain connects TRBV6-5 to TRBJ1-1; D may be TRBD1 (5 bases). Germline CDR1 MNHEY, CDR2 SVGAGI. The CDR3 contains 15 residues. Trimming removed 0 bases from V and 5 bases from J, with 13 bases in between. The CDR3 region is CASSYSAGRRTEAFF. The CDR3 DNA reads TGTGCCAGCAGTTACTCGGCAGGGAGGCGTACTGAAGCTTTCTTT.

This clone came up once. V usage is TRBV5-6 and J usage is TRBJ2-2; 12 bases line up with TRBD1. This CDR3 comprises 16 residues. The germline V gene encodes CDR1 SGHDT and CDR2 YYEEEE. Trimming at V came to 0 bases and at J to 7 bases, leaving 4 bases not matched to a gene. As DNA, the CDR3 is TGTGCCAGCAGCTTGGCCGGGACAGGGGGCATCGGGGAGCTGTTTTTT. It translates to CASSLAGTGGIGELFF.

The chain uses TRBV29-1 and TRBJ1-5; a weak D match, TRBD1 (5 bases). CDR3 length: 15 residues. Trimming left V 6 bases short and J 0 bases short, with 15 bases between. Germline assignment: CDR1 SQVTM and CDR2 ANQGSEA. The CDR3 DNA is TGCAGCGTGTTGGACGGGGGATATAGCAATCAGCCCCAGCATTTT. Its protein product is CSVLDGGYSNQPQHF.

The chain carries TRBV6-5 and TRBJ1-2; 7 bases are shared with TRBD1. This CDR3 contains 14 residues. The germline V gene encodes CDR1 MNHEY and CDR2 SVGAGI. V lost 5 bases and J lost 4; bases outside the gene matches: 7. This chain's CDR3 is CASSDTSGGYGYTF. DNA for the CDR3: TGTGCCAGCAGTGACACCTCAGGGGGCTATGGCTACACCTTC.

A few counts support this clone. The genes are TRBV10-3 and TRBJ2-1, with D perhaps TRBD2 (6 bases). The CDR3 covers 14 residues. Germline values: CDR1 ENHRY, CDR2 SYGVKD. Between the trimmed V and J ends, which lost 6 bases and 4 bases, there was a span of 13 bases. The CDR3 sequence is CAISREQSYNEQFF. The CDR3 coding sequence is TGTGCCATCAGCCGGGAGCAAAGTTACAATGAGCAGTTCTTC.

This clone was counted a single time. The V call is TRBV6-1, the J call TRBJ2-5, with D possibly being TRBD2 (6 bases). CDR1 is MNHNS and CDR2 is SASEGT in the germline V gene. This CDR3 has 14 residues. V lost 8 bases and J 5 bases, leaving 18 bases between the germline ends. The CDR3 DNA follows: TGTGCCAGCCCTTTATGCGGGATTGGGGAGACCCAGTACTTC. Translated, it gives CASPLCGIGETQYF.

This chain links TRBV18 with TRBJ2-7; TRBD2 aligns across 8 bases. This CDR3 contains 15 residues. V lost 0 bases to trimming and J lost 6 bases; unmatched junction nucleotides: 7. Germline V gene sequence: CDR1 KGHSH, CDR2 LQKENI. The CDR3 DNA reads as TGTGCCAGCTCACCACCGAGCGGGAGTTTTTCCGAGCAGTACTTC. Translated, it gives CASSPPSGSFSEQYF.

The chain links TRBV5-8 to TRBJ2-1; TRBD1 might be the D (5 bases). Trimming cost V 4 bases and J 7 bases, with 9 bases left between them. The CDR3 consists of 12 residues. Germline CDR1 reads SGHTS; CDR2 reads YDEGEE. The CDR3 region is CASSTQGNEQFF. The CDR3 coding sequence is TGTGCCAGCAGCACCCAGGGAAATGAGCAGTTCTTC.

The chain couples TRBV5-1 to TRBJ2-3; TRBD2 matches at 9 bases. The CDR3 consists of 15 residues. Unmatched junction bases numbered 10, after V lost 4 bases and J lost 7 bases. Looked up from germline, CDR1 is SGHRS and CDR2 is YFSETQ. The CDR3 loop is CASSILAGELNTQYF. The DNA for the CDR3 is TGCGCCAGCAGCATTTTAGCGGGAGAGTTGAATACGCAGTATTTT.

This clone was recorded once. V is TRBV5-1 and J is TRBJ2-1; 13 bases are shared with TRBD2. Losses at the gene ends were 5 bases for V and 2 bases for J; bases not matched to a gene: 16. The germline V gene has CDR1 SGHRS and CDR2 YFSETQ. The CDR3 has 20 amino acids. CDR3 sequence reads: CASREELLTGLAGTYNEQFF. DNA of the CDR3: TGCGCCAGCAGGGAAGAACTTCTAACGGGACTAGCGGGGACCTACAATGAGCAGTTCTTC.

V gene TRBV7-8 combines with J gene TRBJ2-7; 9 nucleotides match TRBD2. Germline CDR1 and CDR2: SGHVS and FQNEAQ. J was trimmed by 4 bases and V by 2 bases; bases with no gene match: 6. The CDR3 is 15 amino acids. CDR3 residues: CASSLMREGRYEQYF. The CDR3 DNA reads TGTGCCAGCAGCTTAATGCGGGAGGGCCGTTACGAGCAGTACTTC.

V and J are TRBV29-1 and TRBJ2-5; 10 bases align to TRBD2. The germline gives CDR1 SQVTM, CDR2 ANQGSEA. The ends lost 7 bases at V and 5 bases at J; junction bases unmatched: 4. This CDR3 is built from 12 residues. The CDR3 coding sequence is TGCAGCGGTATAGCGGGAGGTGAGACCCAGTACTTC. Translated: CSGIAGGETQYF.

The V and J genes are TRBV7-9 and TRBJ1-3, with TRBD1 matching 7 bases. Trimming at V came to 6 bases and at J to 0 bases, leaving 2 bases not matched to a gene. From germline, CDR1 is SEHNR and CDR2 FQNEAQ (reference sequence). The CDR3 loop spans 14 amino acids. CDR3 nucleotide sequence: TGTGCCAGCAGAACAGGGGTCTCTGGAAACACCATATATTTT. This translates into CASRTGVSGNTIYF.

This clone appeared once. The V and J genes are TRBV7-9 and TRBJ2-3; tentatively, D is TRBD2 (7 bases). The CDR3 has 15 residues. CDR1 is SEHNR and CDR2 is FQNEAQ in the germline V gene (reference sequence). Trimming shortened V by 7 bases and J by 4 bases, and 18 bases separated the two germline ends. The CDR3 protein is CASTPRGGGSDTQYF. DNA for the CDR3: TGTGCCAGCACCCCCCGGGGCGGGGGCTCAGATACGCAGTATTTT.